One and the same sample provided the 23 T cell receptor beta chains below, sequenced in a study of T cells in Graves' hyperthyroidism and ophthalmopathy. RNA transcripts served as the template for amplifying TCR beta CDR3 regions. Using the HTBI primer set, a first-round RT-PCR was run on the TCR CDR3. TCRdb re-called the multiplex PCR reads with MiXCR, one entry per CDR3 protein. The sample includes roughly 250,000 distinct CDR3 sequences, roughly 15% of them seen just once. Sequenced sample: blood. These receptors were taken from a woman between 18 and 29 years old with Graves' ophthalmopathy.

This clonotype was seen at least ten times. V usage is TRBV30 and J usage is TRBJ2-7; possible D gene TRBD1, 6 bases. This CDR3 is built from 12 residues. Trimming took 4 bases from V and 2 from J, leaving 9 bases between them. The V gene's germline CDR1 is GTSNPN and CDR2 SVGIG (reference sequence). CDR3 bases: TGTGCCTGGACGGGGACAACCTACGAGCAGTACTTC. Its protein is CAWTGTTYEQYF.

This clonotype was recorded a few times. A read error is possible here, since a much larger clone lies one base away. This chain links TRBV27 with TRBJ2-1; unclear D gene. Germline assignment: CDR1 MNHEY and CDR2 SMNVEV (reference sequence). The CDR3 is 15 residues long. The CDR3: CASSPRVGSYNEQLF. The CDR3 coding sequence is TGTGCCAGCAGTCCTAGGGTGGGGTCCTACAATGAGCAGCTCTTC.

There are many counts of this clonotype. The chain's CDR3 is CASSDTGTSAYEQFF. CDR3 in DNA: TGTGCCAGCAGCGATACCGGGACTAGCGCCTATGAGCAGTTCTTC. The chain is built from TRBV3-1 and TRBJ2-1, with 10 bases that match TRBD2. The CDR3 has 15 amino acids. V shed 5 bases, J shed 8 bases, and the junction held 9 bases outside the gene matches. Germline CDR1 reads LGHDT; CDR2 reads YNNKEL (reference sequence).

This clonotype has ten or more counts. This sequence joins TRBV12-3 or TRBV12-4 and TRBJ2-7; D unclear. V was shortened by 5 bases and J by 4 bases, with 18 bases between the two germline ends. The CDR3 totals 15 residues. The CDR3 reads CASSVRALRSYEQYF. The DNA of the CDR3 is TGTGCCAGCAGTGTTCGCGCCTTGAGATCGTACGAGCAGTACTTC.

This clonotype was counted at least ten times. The chain recombines TRBV5-6 with TRBJ1-1, with D hard to call. The ends were cut back, 7 bases at V and 0 bases at J, with 13 bases in the middle. CDR1 and CDR2 (germline): SGHDT, YYEEEE. The CDR3 covers 14 residues. The CDR3 nucleotides are TGTGCCAGCGGCCTCTTGGGGATGAACACTGAAGCTTTCTTT. This gives the protein CASGLLGMNTEAFF.

This chain uses TRBV12-3 or TRBV12-4 with TRBJ2-7, with 10 nucleotides matching TRBD2. This CDR3 region has 14 residues. V lost 7 bases, J lost 3 bases, and 6 bases stayed unmatched. The CDR3 reads CASNTLAGVYEQYF. As DNA, the CDR3 is TGTGCCAGCAATACCCTAGCGGGAGTCTACGAGCAGTACTTC.

Ten or more counts support this clonotype. The genes are TRBV30 and TRBJ1-1; 12 nucleotides align to TRBD1. Trimming took 4 bases from V and 4 from J; bases not matched to a gene: 7. The CDR3 sequence is 15 residues long. Germline CDR1 reads GTSNPN; CDR2 reads SVGIG (reference sequence). The CDR3 loop reads CAWNTGQGASTEAFF. The CDR3 DNA is TGTGCCTGGAATACGGGACAGGGGGCTAGCACTGAAGCTTTCTTT.

This clonotype was counted at least ten times. The V and J genes are TRBV4-1 and TRBJ2-1, with TRBD2 as a possible D gene (5 bases). The CDR3 is made up of 15 amino acids. V shed 0 bases and J shed 3 bases, with 9 bases lying between them. CDR1 is MGHRA and CDR2 is YSYEKL in the germline V gene. CDR3 residues: CASSQDLADYNEQFF. DNA for the CDR3: TGCGCCAGCAGCCAAGATCTAGCAGACTACAATGAGCAGTTCTTC.

This clonotype was seen ten or more times. V is TRBV28 and J is TRBJ1-1; D not certain. V gave up 6 bases and J gave up 0 bases, with 11 bases separating them. Germline CDR1 reads MDHEN; CDR2 reads SYDVKM. This CDR3 has 14 residues. CDR3 DNA: TGTGCCAGCAGGAGTGCAGCGATGAACACTGAAGCTTTCTTT. Translated, it gives CASRSAAMNTEAFF. The full variable domain, its missing parts supplied by reference TRBV28 and TRBJ1-1, is DVKVTQSSRYLVKRTGEKVFLECVQDMDHENMFWYRQDPGLGLRLIYFSYDVKMKEKGDIPEGYSVSREKKERFSLILESASTNQTSMYLCASRSAAMNTEAFFGQGTRLTVV.

The CDR3 region is CSARIGLEDEQYF. The CDR3 DNA follows: TGCAGTGCTAGGATCGGCCTGGAGGACGAGCAGTACTTC. The rearrangement links TRBV20-1 to TRBJ2-7; TRBD2 might be the D (5 bases). V was shortened by 3 bases and J by 5 bases, with 14 bases between the two germline ends. There are 13 residues in the CDR3. Germline values: CDR1 DFQATT, CDR2 SNEGSKA (reference sequence).

In its sample, this clonotype was seen a few times. This chain links TRBV28 with TRBJ2-2, with 15 bases matching TRBD2. Germline values: CDR1 MDHEN, CDR2 SYDVKM. The CDR3 has 18 amino acids. V lost 7 bases and J lost 6; bases outside the gene matches: 12. CDR3 region: CASNPTVRTSGGAGELFF. CDR3 sequence (DNA): TGTGCCAGCAACCCAACGGTGAGGACTAGCGGGGGGGCCGGGGAGCTGTTTTTT. Drawing the rest from reference TRBV28 and TRBJ2-2, the complete variable domain is DVKVTQSSRYLVKRTGEKVFLECVQDMDHENMFWYRQDPGLGLRLIYFSYDVKMKEKGDIPEGYSVSREKKERFSLILESASTNQTSMYLCASNPTVRTSGGAGELFFGEGSRLTVL.

CDR3 sequence reads: CASSLGQGAREAFF. For the CDR3, the DNA is TGTGCCAGCAGCTTAGGTCAGGGGGCAAGGGAAGCTTTCTTT. The chain links TRBV11-2 to TRBJ1-1, with 8 positions matching TRBD1. V shed 1 base and J 8 bases; nucleotides not matched to a gene: 6. The CDR3 is made up of 14 amino acids. CDR1 is SGHAT and CDR2 is FQNNGV in the germline V gene.

This clonotype was counted at least ten times. This chain uses TRBV20-1 with TRBJ2-7; 9 bases are a match to TRBD1. This CDR3 is 15 amino acids long. With 5 bases clipped from V and 3 bases from J, the junction kept 11 bases outside the gene matches. Per the germline V gene, CDR1 is DFQATT and CDR2 is SNEGSKA (reference sequence). The CDR3 DNA reads as TGCAGTGCTGTACCGCGGGACAGGGTTTACTACGAGCAGTACTTC. Translating gives CSAVPRDRVYYEQYF.

This clonotype appeared many times. The rearrangement links TRBV10-1 to TRBJ2-1; no clear D gene. CDR1 and CDR2 from the germline V gene are WNHNN and SYGVQD (reference sequence). This CDR3 is built from 14 residues. Trimming took off 3 bases at V and 5 bases at J, with 11 bases between the two ends. The CDR3 region is CASSERLGNNEQFF. DNA for the CDR3: TGCGCCAGCAGTGAAAGGTTAGGGAACAATGAGCAGTTCTTC.

This clonotype was counted at least ten times. The genes are TRBV7-9 and TRBJ2-5; D is uncertain. Germline loops: CDR1 SEHNR, CDR2 FQNEAQ (reference sequence). V gave up 5 bases and J gave up 0 bases, with 4 bases separating them. This CDR3 has 12 amino acids. CDR3 residues: CASSLYQETQYF. The CDR3 DNA reads as TGTGCCAGCAGCCTGTACCAAGAGACCCAGTACTTC.

This clonotype was counted a few times. This CDR3 is CASSQDGNSNYEQYF. The CDR3 DNA reads as TGTGCCAGCAGCCAAGATGGCAATTCCAATTACGAGCAGTACTTC. The rearrangement links TRBV4-2 to TRBJ2-7; D gene ambiguous. The CDR3 has 15 amino acids. Per germline, CDR1 LGHNA and CDR2 YNFKEQ. V dropped 0 bases and J dropped 4 bases, with 13 bases sitting between them.

This clonotype occurred many times. The chain joins TRBV11-2 to TRBJ1-2, with a tentative D call TRBD1 (6 bases). Trimming took off 3 bases at V and 4 bases at J, with 15 bases between the two ends. The CDR3 extends over 15 amino acids. Germline V lookup: CDR1 SGHAT, CDR2 FQNNGV. The CDR3 DNA follows: TGTGCCAGCAGCTTGCTTCAGGGGATCGGCTATGGCTACACCTTC. This translates into CASSLLQGIGYGYTF.

Ten or more counts support this clonotype. The rearrangement links TRBV11-2 to TRBJ2-5; TRBD2 agrees at 12 bases. This CDR3 is built from 17 residues. Unmatched junction bases numbered 10, after V lost 5 bases and J lost 3 bases. Germline V gene data show CDR1 as SGHAT and CDR2 as FQNNGV. The CDR3 DNA is TGTGCCAGCAGCCCAGGACTAGCGGGGCCGGGGGAAGAGACCCAGTACTTC. Translating gives CASSPGLAGPGEETQYF.

The genes are TRBV11-2 and TRBJ2-2; TRBD2 matches 12 bases. With 4 bases clipped from V and 1 base from J, the junction kept 1 base outside the gene matches. CDR1 is SGHAT, CDR2 FQNNGV, per germline. The length of the CDR3 is 16 residues. CDR3 sequence (DNA): TGTGCCAGCAGCTCTAGCGGGAGGGAGAACACCGGGGAGCTGTTTTTT. Protein: CASSSSGRENTGELFF.

In this sample, this clonotype turned up many times. This CDR3 is CATSRDLGQGNQPQHF. In DNA, the CDR3 is TGTGCCACCAGCAGAGATCTTGGGCAGGGCAATCAGCCCCAGCATTTT. The V call is TRBV15, the J call TRBJ1-5; D uncertain. With 0 bases removed from V and 2 bases from J, the gap between germline ends came to 11 bases. CDR3 length equals 16 residues. The germline V gene encodes CDR1 LNHNV and CDR2 YYDKDF (reference sequence).

Details on this clonotype: A much more abundant neighbour one base away suggests this may be a read error. The chain has TRBV29-1 and TRBJ2-7, with 7 bases matching TRBD2. V shed 6 bases and J 1 base; nucleotides not matched to a gene: 12. The CDR3 spans 15 residues. Germline V gene data show CDR1 as SQVTM and CDR2 as ANQGSEA. The CDR3 region is CSVRAGLGASYEQYF. CDR3 nucleotide sequence: TGCAGCGTCCGAGCGGGGTTAGGGGCTTCCTACGAGCAGTACTTC.

This chain connects TRBV19 to TRBJ1-1; 10 positions match TRBD1. Looked up from germline, CDR1 is LNHDA and CDR2 is SQIVND (reference sequence). V was clipped by 5 bases and J by 1 base; unmatched bases: 7. This CDR3 contains 16 residues. This CDR3 is CASSSTGTGANTEAFF. The CDR3, as DNA: TGTGCCAGTAGTTCAACCGGGACAGGGGCGAACACTGAAGCTTTCTTT. Drawing the rest from reference TRBV19 and TRBJ1-1, the complete variable domain is DGGITQSPKYLFRKEGQNVTLSCEQNLNHDAMYWYRQDPGQGLRLIYYSQIVNDFQKGDIAEGYSVSREKKESFPLTVTSAQKNPTAFYLCASSSTGTGANTEAFFGQGTRLTVV.

This clonotype occurred many times. The genes are TRBV7-9 and TRBJ1-6, with TRBD1 identical over 7 bases. In germline, CDR1 is SEHNR, CDR2 FQNEAQ (reference sequence). The V segment lost 1 base and the J segment 9 bases; nucleotides outside the gene matches: 6. The CDR3 consists of 15 residues. The DNA of the CDR3 is TGTGCCAGCAGCTTAGGGTCAGGGGACAGTTCACCCCTCCACTTT. As protein: CASSLGSGDSSPLHF. The full variable domain, its missing parts supplied by reference TRBV7-9 and TRBJ1-6, is DTGVSQNPRHKITKRGQNVTFRCDPISEHNRLYWYRQTLGQGPEFLTYFQNEAQLEKSRLLSDRFSAERPKGSFSTLEIQRTEQGDSAMYLCASSLGSGDSSPLHFGNGTRLTVT.